The next 2 T cell receptor beta chains were all read from a single sample in a study of beta chain features in type 1 diabetes. Since all of the isolated RNA was reverse transcribed, expressed TCRB transcripts were what got sequenced. TCRdb's table, derived via immunoSEQ multiplex PCR, lists solely in-frame clones and lacks some. The top ten clones hold under 1.3% of a sample with around 300,000 clones, approximately 8% of them seen once. Material: central memory CD4+ T cells from blood. The source is a young woman in good health.

This sequence joins TRBV7-3 and TRBJ2-5, with D perhaps TRBD1 or TRBD2 (5 bases each). Trimming removed 1 base at V and 2 bases at J, with 11 bases between. The CDR3 consists of 15 residues. The germline V gene has CDR1 SGHTA and CDR2 FQGTGA. This chain's CDR3 is CASSLRGRNQETQYF. The CDR3 DNA reads TGTGCCAGCAGCTTAAGGGGACGGAATCAAGAGACCCAGTACTTC.

The chain couples TRBV4-3 to TRBJ2-7; 9 nucleotides align to TRBD2. Germline lookup yields CDR1 LGHNA and CDR2 YSLEER. The CDR3 loop spans 15 amino acids. The junction had 11 bases not matched to a gene; V was cut back by 4 bases and J by 7 bases. Here the CDR3 reads CASSPRPSGAPEQYF. In DNA form, the CDR3 reads TGCGCCAGCAGCCCCCGGCCTAGCGGGGCCCCGGAGCAGTACTTC.